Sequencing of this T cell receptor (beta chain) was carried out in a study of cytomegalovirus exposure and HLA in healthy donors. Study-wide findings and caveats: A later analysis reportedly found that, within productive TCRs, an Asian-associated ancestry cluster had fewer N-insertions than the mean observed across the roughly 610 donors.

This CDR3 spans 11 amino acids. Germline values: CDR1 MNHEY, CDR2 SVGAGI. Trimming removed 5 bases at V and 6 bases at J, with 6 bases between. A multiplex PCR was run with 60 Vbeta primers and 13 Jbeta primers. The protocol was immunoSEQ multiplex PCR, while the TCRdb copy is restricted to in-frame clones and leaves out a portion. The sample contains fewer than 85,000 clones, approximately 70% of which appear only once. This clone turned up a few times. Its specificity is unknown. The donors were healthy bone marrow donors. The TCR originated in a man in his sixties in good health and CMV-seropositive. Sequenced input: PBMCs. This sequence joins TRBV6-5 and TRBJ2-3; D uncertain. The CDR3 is CASSIEDTQYF. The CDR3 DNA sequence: TGTGCCAGCAGTATCGAGGATACGCAGTATTTT.